These 11 T cell receptor beta chains originate from one sample sequenced in a study of identical twins. A single record per CDR3 protein comes from TCRdb applying MiXCR to the 5' RACE reads. The data contain approximately 210,000 distinct CDR3 sequences, roughly 7.1% of them singletons. These data were also reused for a study on T cells expressing NK-cell markers.

Source material: CD8+ T cells sorted from blood. The receptors derive from a woman aged 18-35 years in good health.

This clonotype has only a few counts. This chain links TRBV6-2 or TRBV6-3 with TRBJ2-1; TRBD2 is a possible D gene (6 bases). From germline, CDR1 is MNHEY and CDR2 SVGEGT. V lost 7 bases, J lost 6 bases, and 19 bases lay in between. The CDR3 covers 15 residues. CDR3 coding DNA: TGTGCCAGCACTCCCTTGGAGGGAACCATCAATGAGCAGTTCTTC. It encodes CASTPLEGTINEQFF.

The rearrangement uses TRBV4-3 and TRBJ2-1; D is unclear. CDR3 size: 14 residues. V shed 1 base and J shed 9 bases, with 13 bases lying between them. From germline, CDR1 is LGHNA and CDR2 YSLEER. CDR3 sequence reads: CASSQAPSGAEQFF. DNA for the CDR3: TGCGCCAGCAGCCAAGCCCCCTCCGGAGCTGAGCAGTTCTTC.

This clonotype was counted at least ten times. The rearrangement uses TRBV7-6 and TRBJ2-3; D is perhaps TRBD2 (6 bases). Germline CDR1 SGHVS, CDR2 FNYEAQ. The CDR3 is made up of 16 amino acids. Trimming removed 1 base at V and 2 bases at J, with 13 bases between. CDR3 coding DNA: TGTGCCAGCAGCTTAGTTATCACTAGCTACACAGATACGCAGTATTTT. Amino acids: CASSLVITSYTDTQYF.

J is TRBJ2-5 and V is TRBV9; 11 positions agree with TRBD1. Germline assignment: CDR1 SGDLS and CDR2 YYNGEE. The trim removed 3 bases at V and 2 bases at J, leaving 9 bases unmatched. The CDR3 sequence is 17 residues long. DNA of the CDR3: TGTGCCAGCAGCGAACGACCGGACAGGGGGCGGCAAGAGACCCAGTACTTC. Translating gives CASSERPDRGRQETQYF.

The sample holds a few counts of this clonotype. The rearrangement links TRBV6-4 to TRBJ2-7; either TRBD1 or TRBD2 may fit D (5 bases each). Trimming left V 6 bases short and J 2 bases short, with 20 bases between. Germline V gives CDR1 MRHNA, CDR2 SNTAGT. The CDR3 is 16 amino acids. The CDR3 DNA is TGTGCCAGCAGAAGTAGAAAGGGACGGACTGCCTACGAGCAGTACTTC. Residues: CASRSRKGRTAYEQYF.

This clonotype has just a few counts. The J gene is TRBJ2-7, the V gene TRBV7-2; 9 bases are a match to TRBD2. The CDR3 length is 14 residues. V trimming: 3 bases; J trimming: 7 bases; junction bases outside the gene matches: 7. Germline V lookup: CDR1 SGHTA, CDR2 FQGNSA. CDR3 sequence (DNA): TGTGCCAGCAGCTTGGGTGCGGGGGGGAGGGAGCAGTACTTC. Protein product: CASSLGAGGREQYF.

The CDR3 nucleotides read TGCGCCAGCGTGACGACAGGGAAGGACCTAGGGTATGGCTACACCTTC. Its protein product is CASVTTGKDLGYGYTF. The gene calls are TRBV10-2 and TRBJ1-2; 7 nucleotides line up with TRBD1. V gave up 8 bases and J gave up 5 bases; unmatched junction bases: 17. CDR3 size: 16 residues. CDR1 and CDR2 from the germline V gene are WSHSY and SAAADI.

This clonotype showed up just a few times. V gene TRBV10-3 combines with J gene TRBJ2-5, with 11 bases identical to TRBD1. After removal of 2 bases from V and 4 bases from J, the junction contained 3 bases not matched to a gene. Germline assignment: CDR1 ENHRY and CDR2 SYGVKD. CDR3 size: 15 residues. CDR3 in amino acids: CAISEPGTGGETQYF. CDR3 in DNA: TGTGCCATCAGTGAGCCGGGGACAGGGGGAGAGACCCAGTACTTC.

The gene calls are TRBV19 and TRBJ1-1; unclear D gene. CDR1 LNHDA and CDR2 SQIVND come from the germline V gene (reference sequence). CDR3 size: 11 residues. V was shortened by 5 bases and J by 3 bases, with 4 bases between the two germline ends. This CDR3 reads CASSPHTEAFF. The CDR3 DNA follows: TGTGCCAGTAGTCCCCACACTGAAGCTTTCTTT.

As DNA, the CDR3 is TGTGCCAGCAGTTTTATCGGATGGGGCCCAGAGACCCAGTACTTC. Translated: CASSFIGWGPETQYF. This chain uses TRBV12-3 or TRBV12-4 with TRBJ2-5; the D gene is possibly TRBD1 (5 bases). Trimming cost V 3 bases and J 4 bases, with 15 bases left between them. The CDR3 loop spans 15 amino acids.

The chain combines TRBV6-1 with TRBJ1-1; no reliable D call. CDR1 is MNHNS, CDR2 SASEGT, per germline. The CDR3 length is 14 residues. With 4 bases removed from V and 0 bases from J, the gap between germline ends came to 9 bases. The DNA of the CDR3 is TGTGCCAGCAGTGCATGGGATTTGAACACTGAAGCTTTCTTT. Translating gives CASSAWDLNTEAFF.